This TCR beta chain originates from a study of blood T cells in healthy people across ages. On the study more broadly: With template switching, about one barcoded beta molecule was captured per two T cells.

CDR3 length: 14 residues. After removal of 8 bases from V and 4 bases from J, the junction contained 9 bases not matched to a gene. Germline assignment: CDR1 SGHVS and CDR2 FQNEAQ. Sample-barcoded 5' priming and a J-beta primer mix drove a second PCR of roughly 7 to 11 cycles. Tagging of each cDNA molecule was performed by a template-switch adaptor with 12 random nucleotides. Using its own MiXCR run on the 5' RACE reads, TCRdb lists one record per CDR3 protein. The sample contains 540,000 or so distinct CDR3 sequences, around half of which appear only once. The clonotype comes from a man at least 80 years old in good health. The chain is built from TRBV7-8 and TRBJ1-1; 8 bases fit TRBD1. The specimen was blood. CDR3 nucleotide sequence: TGTGCCAGCGGCACCAACAGGGGGAGCACTGAAGCTTTCTTT. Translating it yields CASGTNRGSTEAFF.